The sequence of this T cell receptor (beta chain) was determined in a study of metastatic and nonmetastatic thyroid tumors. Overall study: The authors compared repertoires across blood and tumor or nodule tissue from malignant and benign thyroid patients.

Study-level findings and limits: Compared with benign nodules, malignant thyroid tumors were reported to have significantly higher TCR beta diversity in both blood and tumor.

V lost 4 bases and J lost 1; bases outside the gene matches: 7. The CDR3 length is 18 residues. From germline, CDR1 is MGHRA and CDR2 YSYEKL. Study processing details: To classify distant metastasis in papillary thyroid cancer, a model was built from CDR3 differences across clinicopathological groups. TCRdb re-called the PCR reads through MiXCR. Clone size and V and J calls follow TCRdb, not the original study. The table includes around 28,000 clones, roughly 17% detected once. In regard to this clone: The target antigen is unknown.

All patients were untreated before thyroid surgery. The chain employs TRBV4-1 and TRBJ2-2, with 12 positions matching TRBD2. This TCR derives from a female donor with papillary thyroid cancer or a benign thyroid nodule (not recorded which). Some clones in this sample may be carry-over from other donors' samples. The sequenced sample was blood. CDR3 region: CASSRRLAGAMNTGELFF. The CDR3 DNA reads TGCGCCAGCAGCCGCCGACTAGCGGGGGCGATGAACACCGGGGAGCTGTTTTTT.